Below, 5 T cell receptor beta chains from the same sample are listed, as sequenced in a study of cytomegalovirus exposure and HLA in healthy donors. Primers for the PCR totalled 60 Vbeta and 13 Jbeta. Here immunoSEQ multiplex PCR was the method, and the copy in TCRdb shows in-frame clones only, minus some. The table includes about 97,000 clones, roughly 80% detected once. Sequencing was done on a sample of PBMCs. The source is a middle-aged man in good health and CMV-seronegative.

The CDR3 bases are TGTGCCAGCAGAAGGATCTGGGACTTTAATCAGCCCCAGCATTTT. This gives the protein CASRRIWDFNQPQHF. The chain carries TRBV28 and TRBJ1-5; weak D call: TRBD1 (5 bases). Looked up from germline, CDR1 is MDHEN and CDR2 is SYDVKM. The CDR3 totals 15 residues. The V end lost 6 bases, the J end lost 4 bases, and 16 bases lay between the germline ends.

This clone showed up just a few times. V and J are TRBV7-3 and TRBJ2-1; 12 bases map to TRBD1. Unmatched junction bases numbered 11, after V lost 6 bases and J lost 8 bases. Germline CDR1 SGHTA, CDR2 FQGTGA. This CDR3 comprises 16 residues. The CDR3 reads CASSLGVGTGGDEQFF. In DNA, the CDR3 is TGTGCCAGCAGTCTCGGAGTAGGGACAGGGGGCGATGAGCAGTTCTTC.

The chain joins TRBV11-3 to TRBJ2-3, with 7 bases aligning to TRBD2. The CDR3 covers 14 residues. After removal of 0 bases from V and 3 bases from J, the junction contained 0 bases not matched to a gene. Germline V gene data show CDR1 as SGHNT and CDR2 as YENEEA. The CDR3: CASSLEAGTDTQYF. The CDR3 DNA is TGTGCCAGCAGCTTAGAAGCGGGGACAGATACGCAGTATTTT.

This rearrangement joins TRBV5-4 to TRBJ2-2; unclear D gene. Germline assignment: CDR1 SGHNT and CDR2 YYREEE (reference sequence). Trimming shortened V by 1 base and J by 7 bases, and 17 bases separated the two germline ends. CDR3 size: 16 residues. CDR3 amino acids: CASSLFTESSSGELFF. CDR3 nucleotides: TGTGCCAGCAGCTTGTTTACCGAAAGTTCTAGCGGGGAGCTGTTTTTT. The entire variable domain, with the rest obtained from reference TRBV5-4 and TRBJ2-2, is as follows: ETGVTQSPTHLIKTRGQQVTLRCSSQSGHNTVSWYQQALGQGPQFIFQYYREEENGRGNFPPRFSGLQFPNYSSELNVNALELDDSALYLCASSLFTESSSGELFFGEGSRLTVL.

This sequence joins TRBV10-2 and TRBJ2-7, with 8 nucleotides matching TRBD2. After removal of 10 bases from V and 0 bases from J, the junction contained 5 bases not matched to a gene. Germline-derived CDR1 and CDR2 are WSHSY and SAAADI. The CDR3 is 13 residues long. The CDR3 sequence: CAIGGGPSYEQYF. In DNA form, the CDR3 reads TGCGCCATCGGGGGGGGCCCCTCCTACGAGCAGTACTTC.